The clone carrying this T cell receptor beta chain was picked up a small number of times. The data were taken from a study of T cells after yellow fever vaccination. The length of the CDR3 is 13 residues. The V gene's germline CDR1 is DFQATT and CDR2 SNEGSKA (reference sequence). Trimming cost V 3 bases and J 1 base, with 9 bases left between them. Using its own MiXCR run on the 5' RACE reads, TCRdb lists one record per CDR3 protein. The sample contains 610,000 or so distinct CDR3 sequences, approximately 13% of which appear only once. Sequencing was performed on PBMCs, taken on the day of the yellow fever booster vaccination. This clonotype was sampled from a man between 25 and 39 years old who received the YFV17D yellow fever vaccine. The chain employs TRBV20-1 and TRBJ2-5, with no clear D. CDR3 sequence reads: CSARSFPQETQYF. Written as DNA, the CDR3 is TGCAGTGCTAGGAGCTTTCCCCAAGAGACCCAGTACTTC.